The present T cell receptor beta chain was sequenced within a study of shared clonotypes between healthy human individuals. In the study overall: Three plates were used per donor for CD4 naive, three for CD4 memory, two for CD8 naive and one for CD8 memory.

Germline V gene lookup returns CDR1 ENHRY and CDR2 SYGVKD. V was cut by 6 bases and J by 6 bases, with 13 bases left in between. CDR3 length: 13 residues. The repertoire was sequenced with immunoSEQ multiplex PCR; TCRdb's copy has only in-frame clones and lacks some. The sample consists of over a million clones, about 96% of them appearing once. The V gene is TRBV10-3, the J gene TRBJ2-3; the D gene could be TRBD1 or TRBD2 (6 bases each). The sequenced sample was naive CD4+ T cells sorted from blood. Subset meaning: CD45RA+ positively selected. This TCR came from a man aged 25 to 40 in good health. CDR3 amino acids: CAIRLGGFDTQYF. CDR3 nucleotides: TGTGCCATCAGACTAGGGGGGTTCGATACGCAGTATTTT.